This TCR beta chain was captured in a study of graft-versus-host responses after intestinal transplantation. On the study more broadly: The whole recipient group had anti-thymocyte globulin induction followed by tacrolimus and steroids for two to three years.

As regards this clone: The antigen is unknown.

Only in-frame clones appear in the TCRdb table, and some are missing; sequencing was by immunoSEQ multiplex PCR. The sample lists some 77,000 clones; approximately 90% were seen once. Study-wide results and limits: The study found high graft-versus-host to host-versus-graft clonal ratios in allografts of patients with graft-donor T cell macrochimerism. Analysis identified GvH clones in recipient marrow, with some appearing first in ileum or blood.

The J segment lost 9 bases and the V segment lost 5 bases, leaving 14 bases of the junction unmatched. CDR3 length equals 16 residues. Germline lookup yields CDR1 MNHEY and CDR2 SMNVEV (reference sequence). The chain combines TRBV27 with TRBJ2-1; 9 bases line up with TRBD2. Here the sequenced sample was PBMCs, taken 98 days after intestinal transplantation. The TCR comes from a human patient who received an intestinal transplant, so some T cells may come from the graft donor. The CDR3 DNA is TGTGCCAGCAGTCCCCTTGCCGGGACTAGCAGAGGTGAGCAGTTCTTC. Residues: CASSPLAGTSRGEQFF.